This T cell receptor (beta chain) was sequenced for a study of Graves' ophthalmopathy and Graves' hyperthyroidism. A roughly 10 ml volume of fresh peripheral blood provided the PBMCs. This clonotype appeared many times. RNA served as the template for amplifying TCR beta CDR3 regions. HTBI-primed first-round RT-PCR preceded second-round multiplex PCR. TCRdb independently ran MiXCR on the multiplex PCR reads; one entry per CDR3 protein. The table shows 340,000 or so distinct CDR3 sequences, with 15% to 20% occurring only once. Germline V CDR1 and CDR2: SQVTM, ANQGSEA. CDR3 size: 14 residues. The J segment lost 5 bases and the V segment lost 5 bases, leaving 9 bases of the junction unmatched.

The receptor's source is an adult man with Graves' ophthalmopathy. This sequence joins TRBV29-1 and TRBJ2-5, with 9 positions matching TRBD1. Sequenced input: peripheral blood. The CDR3 protein is CSVPLRDRVETQYF. The CDR3 DNA follows: TGCAGCGTTCCTCTTCGGGACAGGGTCGAGACCCAGTACTTC.